These 24 T cell receptor beta chains share one sample of origin, sequenced in a study of vaccination and CD4 T cells after COVID-19. As for treatment: approximately nine-day PBMC culture with coronavirus spike peptide pools or control peptides (ViraFEST assay). Oncomine TCR Beta short-read sequencing was applied to DNA from cultured CD4+ T cells. TCRdb independently ran MiXCR on the PCR reads; one entry per CDR3 protein. The sample has fewer than 20,000 distinct CDR3 sequences, more than 35% seen once. Their cognate antigens are unknown. The sample here was CD4+ T cells from blood, cultured in vitro, taken before SARS-CoV-2 vaccination. The receptors here all came from a human donor who had recovered from COVID-19.

This clonotype was seen a few times. This CDR3 reads CASSSSGQIVYEQYF. The CDR3 nucleotides are TGTGCCAGCAGTTCGTCCGGACAGATCGTTTACGAGCAGTACTTC. The chain links TRBV6-5 to TRBJ2-7; D might be TRBD1 (6 bases). Germline V CDR1 and CDR2: MNHEY, SVGAGI. The CDR3 is made up of 15 amino acids. Trimming took off 4 bases at V and 4 bases at J, with 17 bases between the two ends.

The rearrangement links TRBV5-1 to TRBJ2-7; no reliable D call. The germline V and J ends were trimmed by 0 bases and 5 bases, with 9 bases remaining between them. Germline assignment: CDR1 SGHRS and CDR2 YFSETQ. The CDR3 loop spans 13 amino acids. The CDR3 spells CASSLELSNEQYF. CDR3 coding DNA: TGCGCCAGCAGCTTGGAACTGTCAAACGAGCAGTACTTC.

The V gene is TRBV30, the J gene TRBJ1-5; D not resolved. The CDR3 runs to 14 residues. V lost 2 bases, J lost 6 bases, and 14 bases lay in between. Per germline, CDR1 GTSNPN and CDR2 SVGIG (reference sequence). The CDR3 is CAWSRGQSSQPQHF. The CDR3 DNA is TGTGCCTGGAGTCGCGGGCAGTCTTCTCAGCCCCAGCATTTT.

The CDR3 reads CSARTPGQGLSYYGYTF. Written as DNA, the CDR3 is TGCAGTGCTAGGACACCGGGACAGGGCCTCTCTTACTATGGCTACACCTTC. The J gene is TRBJ1-2, the V gene TRBV20-1, with TRBD1 matching over 9 bases. V lost 3 bases and J lost 3; bases outside the gene matches: 14. The germline gives CDR1 DFQATT, CDR2 SNEGSKA (reference sequence). The CDR3 is 17 residues long.

The chain employs TRBV2 and TRBJ1-1; 10 bases match TRBD1. After removal of 6 bases from V and 0 bases from J, the junction contained 7 bases not matched to a gene. Germline V gene sequence: CDR1 SNHLY, CDR2 FYNNEI. This CDR3 spans 16 amino acids. DNA for the CDR3: TGTGCCAGCAGCTGGGGACAGGGGACGGTGAACACTGAAGCTTTCTTT. The encoded protein is CASSWGQGTVNTEAFF. Full variable domain (rest looked up from reference TRBV2 and TRBJ1-1): EPEVTQTPSHQVTQMGQEVILRCVPISNHLYFYWYRQILGQKVEFLVSFYNNEISEKSEIFDDQFSVERPDGSNFTLKIRSTKLEDSAMYFCASSWGQGTVNTEAFFGQGTRLTVV.

V and J are TRBV7-8 and TRBJ2-7; no reliable D call. With 1 base removed from V and 2 bases from J, the gap between germline ends came to 9 bases. Per germline, CDR1 SGHVS and CDR2 FQNEAQ. This CDR3 is 14 amino acids long. The CDR3 DNA reads TGTGCCAGCAGCTTAGAAACACCCACCTACGAGCAGTACTTC. This translates into CASSLETPTYEQYF.

The V and J genes are TRBV9 and TRBJ1-1, with D maybe TRBD1 (5 bases). The V gene's germline CDR1 is SGDLS and CDR2 YYNGEE. This CDR3 is 15 amino acids long. V was shortened by 4 bases and J by 4 bases, with 17 bases between the two germline ends. The CDR3 protein is CASSLGGQGGTEAFF. CDR3 nucleotide sequence: TGTGCCAGCAGCCTCGGTGGCCAGGGCGGCACTGAAGCTTTCTTT. The entire variable domain, with the rest obtained from reference TRBV9 and TRBJ1-1, is as follows: DSGVTQTPKHLITATGQRVTLRCSPRSGDLSVYWYQQSLDQGLQFLIQYYNGEERAKGNILERFSAQQFPDLHSELNLSSLELGDSALYFCASSLGGQGGTEAFFGQGTRLTVV.

This chain connects TRBV20-1 to TRBJ2-1; the match to TRBD2 covers 8 bases. The CDR3 sequence is 15 residues long. V trimming: 6 bases; J trimming: 8 bases; junction bases outside the gene matches: 15. In germline, CDR1 is DFQATT, CDR2 SNEGSKA (reference sequence). CDR3 sequence: CSALTQREWFDEQFF. As DNA, the CDR3 is TGCAGTGCCCTGACCCAGCGGGAGTGGTTTGATGAGCAGTTCTTC.

The genes are TRBV20-1 and TRBJ2-1; possible D gene TRBD2, 7 bases. Germline V lookup: CDR1 DFQATT, CDR2 SNEGSKA (reference sequence). V was cut by 3 bases and J by 4 bases, with 16 bases left in between. The CDR3 length is 15 residues. The DNA of the CDR3 is TGCAGTGCTAGGGGGGACACCGGGGGGTACAATGAGCAGTTCTTC. It encodes CSARGDTGGYNEQFF.

The chain joins TRBV27 to TRBJ1-6; no reliable D call. This CDR3 region has 16 residues. The V end lost 7 bases, the J end lost 7 bases, and 20 bases lay between the germline ends. Germline V gene data show CDR1 as MNHEY and CDR2 as SMNVEV (reference sequence). The CDR3 reads CASTDRPSSRNSPLHF. The DNA for the CDR3 is TGTGCCAGCACCGACCGGCCCTCATCGCGAAATTCACCCCTCCACTTT.

This chain joins TRBV11-1 and TRBJ2-5, with TRBD2 as a possible D gene (6 bases). Germline CDR1 SGHAT, CDR2 FQDESV (reference sequence). CDR3 size: 14 residues. The V end was cut by 4 bases, the J end by 3 bases, with 12 bases between. CDR3 sequence: CASSYRDLKETQYF. In DNA form, the CDR3 reads TGTGCCAGCAGCTACCGGGACTTAAAAGAGACCCAGTACTTC. The variable domain in full, completed from reference TRBV11-1 and TRBJ2-5, reads EAEVAQSPRYKITEKSQAVAFWCDPISGHATLYWYRQILGQGPELLVQFQDESVVDDSQLPKDRFSAERLKGVDSTLKIQPAELGDSAMYLCASSYRDLKETQYFGPGTRLLVL.

This clonotype showed up just a few times. The chain employs TRBV7-9 and TRBJ1-3, with a tentative D call TRBD1 (6 bases). CDR3 length: 16 residues. Germline V gene data show CDR1 as SEHNR and CDR2 as FQNEAQ (reference sequence). V gave up 1 base and J gave up 2 bases, with 12 bases separating them. The CDR3 sequence: CASSLGAGDPGNTIYF. The CDR3 DNA follows: TGTGCCAGCAGCTTAGGAGCAGGGGACCCTGGAAACACCATATATTTT.

The J gene is TRBJ1-2, the V gene TRBV7-3; tentatively, D is TRBD1 (5 bases). Between the trimmed V and J ends, which lost 0 bases and 1 base, there was a span of 9 bases. The length of the CDR3 is 15 residues. In germline, CDR1 is SGHTA, CDR2 FQGTGA. DNA for the CDR3: TGTGCCAGCAGCTTAACGGGGGATGGTAACTATGGCTACACCTTC. Translating it yields CASSLTGDGNYGYTF. Full variable domain (missing parts from reference TRBV7-3 and TRBJ1-2): GAGVSQTPSNKVTEKGKYVELRCDPISGHTALYWYRQSLGQGPEFLIYFQGTGAADDSGLPNDRFFAVRPEGSVSTLKIQRTERGDSAVYLCASSLTGDGNYGYTFGSGTRLTVV.

This chain links TRBV12-3 or TRBV12-4 with TRBJ2-3; TRBD2 matches 7 bases. After removal of 6 bases from V and 2 bases from J, the junction contained 14 bases not matched to a gene. The length of the CDR3 is 17 residues. This CDR3 is CASSPGREGVLTDTQYF. The CDR3 region has the DNA TGTGCCAGCAGCCCAGGGAGGGAAGGGGTTCTCACAGATACGCAGTATTTT.

This clonotype appeared a few times. The chain couples TRBV5-5 to TRBJ1-1; no reliable D call. The V and J ends lost 4 bases and 4 bases respectively, with 14 bases between them. CDR1 SGHKS and CDR2 YYEKEE come from the germline V gene (reference sequence). The CDR3 length is 14 residues. CDR3 in amino acids: CASSLLVESTEAFF. CDR3 in DNA: TGTGCCAGCAGCCTGCTAGTGGAGAGCACTGAAGCTTTCTTT.

To note about this clonotype: This likely comes from a read error, as the CDR3 has no conserved phenylalanine or tryptophan at its end. It is unclear where the CDR3 begins or ends on the DNA, so no DNA is shown, and the CDR3 is as TCRdb lists it. This chain links TRBV20-1 with TRBJ2-3; the table's D call, TRBD2, was not checked against the DNA. Germline lookup yields CDR1 DFQATT and CDR2 SNEGSKA (reference sequence). The CDR3 is made up of 10 amino acids, end residues included. CDR3 protein: CSAPLGTEYL.

The rearrangement links TRBV20-1 to TRBJ2-3, with 7 nucleotides matching TRBD2. This CDR3 has 15 amino acids. V was pared by 4 bases and J by 3 bases, with 10 bases of the junction left unmatched. CDR1 and CDR2 (germline): DFQATT, SNEGSKA (reference sequence). The CDR3 DNA sequence: TGCAGTGCTATATCAGCTAGCGGAGGAACAGATACGCAGTATTTT. Its translation: CSAISASGGTDTQYF.

This chain uses TRBV7-2 with TRBJ2-3; tentatively, D is TRBD2 (6 bases). V dropped 1 base and J dropped 1 base, with 12 bases sitting between them. In germline, CDR1 is SGHTA, CDR2 FQGNSA. The CDR3 has 16 amino acids. CDR3 protein: CASSLVGGAGTDTQYF. DNA for the CDR3: TGTGCCAGCAGCTTAGTAGGCGGGGCGGGCACAGATACGCAGTATTTT.

This clonotype turned up a few times. The gene calls are TRBV7-9 and TRBJ2-6; 9 positions agree with TRBD1. The CDR3 is made up of 19 amino acids. Germline trimming cut 4 bases from V and 0 bases from J; bases unmatched to any gene: 10. The germline gives CDR1 SEHNR, CDR2 FQNEAQ (reference sequence). This chain's CDR3 is CASSWTGDQRSSGANVLTF. The CDR3 DNA sequence: TGTGCCAGCAGCTGGACAGGGGACCAAAGGAGCTCTGGGGCCAACGTCCTGACTTTC.

V is TRBV30 and J is TRBJ2-7; possible D gene TRBD2, 6 bases. In germline, CDR1 is GTSNPN, CDR2 SVGIG (reference sequence). The length of the CDR3 is 13 residues. V was cut by 6 bases and J by 0 bases, with 12 bases left in between. The DNA for the CDR3 is TGTGCCTGCCGGGGACTTCACTCCTACGAGCAGTACTTC. Translated: CACRGLHSYEQYF.

The gene calls are TRBV7-2 and TRBJ2-5, with D possibly TRBD2 on 6 matching bases. The germline CDR1 and CDR2 sequences are SGHTA and FQGNSA. V was shortened by 8 bases and J by 6 bases, with 10 bases between the two germline ends. This CDR3 has 11 residues. Here the CDR3 DNA reads TGTGCCAGCGGGAGGATGAAGACCCAGTACTTC. This codes for CASGRMKTQYF. Supplemented by reference TRBV7-2 and TRBJ2-5, the full variable domain reads GAGVSQSPSNKVTEKGKDVELRCDPISGHTALYWYRQSLGQGLEFLIYFQGNSAPDKSGLPSDRFSAERTGGSVSTLTIQRTQQEDSAVYLCASGRMKTQYFGPGTRLLVL.

This chain joins TRBV7-2 and TRBJ2-5, with D possibly matching TRBD2 (5 bases). CDR1 and CDR2 from the germline V gene are SGHTA and FQGNSA. V lost 1 base and J lost 6, with 6 bases in between. The CDR3 is 12 amino acids. The CDR3 DNA follows: TGTGCCAGCAGCTTAGGGGAGCAGACCCAGTACTTC. It is translated as CASSLGEQTQYF.

The sample holds a few counts of this clonotype. The V gene is TRBV10-3, the J gene TRBJ2-1, with 9 bases identical to TRBD1. CDR1 and CDR2 (germline): ENHRY, SYGVKD. This CDR3 contains 14 residues. The V segment lost 4 bases and the J segment 9 bases; nucleotides outside the gene matches: 7. CDR3 in DNA: TGTGCCATCAGTGGAGGGACAGGGTCGGGTGAGCAGTTCTTC. Residues: CAISGGTGSGEQFF.

The chain links TRBV11-2 to TRBJ2-5; TRBD2 matches at 9 bases. The ends lost 5 bases at V and 0 bases at J; junction bases unmatched: 7. Germline CDR1 SGHAT, CDR2 FQNNGV. The CDR3 covers 16 residues. CDR3 loop: CASSLRLAEYQETQYF. The CDR3 DNA is TGTGCCAGCAGCCTGCGACTAGCGGAGTACCAAGAGACCCAGTACTTC.